The rows below give T cell receptor beta chains drawn from one sample of a study of shared clonotypes between healthy human individuals. Generated by immunoSEQ multiplex PCR, the TCRdb table keeps only in-frame clones and is missing some. The sample has about 2.1 million clones, 90% to 95% seen once. Sequenced sample: naive CD8+ T cells from PBMCs. The receptor set was obtained from a man between 18 and 35 years old in good health. Some clones in this sample may be carry-over from other donors' samples. The CDR3 runs from the conserved cysteine through the conserved F or W. The D gene is left open where the match is weak. A row's size may be missing; if present it is once, few, many or a size class.

clone size: .
V gene: TRBV6-1
CDR3 length: 13
J gene: TRBJ1-2
D gene: TRBD1
CDR3 DNA: TGTGCCAGCGGGGGGACAGCTAACTATGGCTACACCTTC
CDR3 protein: CASGGTANYGYTF

clone size: once
V gene: TRBV2
CDR3 length: 13
J gene: TRBJ2-7
D gene: .
CDR3 DNA: TGTGCCAGCAGTGACAGGCGACCCTACGAGCAGTACTTC
CDR3 protein: CASSDRRPYEQYF

clone size: .
V gene: TRBV6-5
CDR3 length: 16
J gene: TRBJ1-5
D gene: .
CDR3 DNA: TGTGCCAGCAGTTACGGGCCGGCAGATAGCAATCAGCCCCAGCATTTT
CDR3 protein: CASSYGPADSNQPQHF

clone size: .
V gene: TRBV7-6
CDR3 length: 16
J gene: TRBJ2-1
D gene: TRBD2
CDR3 DNA: TGTGCCAGCAGCTTAGTGGGAGGGGAGGTCCACAATGAGCAGTTCTTC
CDR3 protein: CASSLVGGEVHNEQFF

clone size: .
V gene: TRBV5-1
CDR3 length: 15
J gene: TRBJ1-1
D gene: .
CDR3 DNA: TGCGCCAGCAGCTTTTGGCCAGGGGATTTCACTGAAGCTTTCTTT
CDR3 protein: CASSFWPGDFTEAFF

clone size: .
V gene: TRBV5-8
CDR3 length: 19
J gene: TRBJ2-2
D gene: .
CDR3 DNA: TGTGCCAGCAGCCCAAAAGAGGGACAACCGGGACCGAACACCGGGGAGCTGTTTTTT
CDR3 protein: CASSPKEGQPGPNTGELFF

clone size: .
V gene: TRBV10-1
CDR3 length: 13
J gene: TRBJ1-2
D gene: .
CDR3 DNA: TGCGCCAGCAGTGAACAGGGTAACTATGGCTACACCTTC
CDR3 protein: CASSEQGNYGYTF

clone size: .
V gene: TRBV11-1
CDR3 length: 14
J gene: TRBJ1-1
D gene: .
CDR3 DNA: TGTGCCAGCAGCTTTACAGGGACTAACACTGAAGCTTTCTTT
CDR3 protein: CASSFTGTNTEAFF

clone size: .
V gene: TRBV19
CDR3 length: 14
J gene: TRBJ2-2
D gene: .
CDR3 DNA: TGTGCCAGTAGTAGTGGACAGAACACCGGGGAGCTGTTTTTT
CDR3 protein: CASSSGQNTGELFF

clone size: .
V gene: TRBV9
CDR3 length: 13
J gene: TRBJ2-7
D gene: .
CDR3 DNA: TGTGCCAGCAGCGTAGGTGGAAGATCCGAGCAGTACTTC
CDR3 protein: CASSVGGRSEQYF

clone size: .
V gene: TRBV11-2
CDR3 length: 17
J gene: TRBJ2-1
D gene: .
CDR3 DNA: TGTGCCAGCAGCCCGACAACCGGGACAAGCTCCTACAATGAGCAGTTCTTC
CDR3 protein: CASSPTTGTSSYNEQFF

clone size: .
V gene: TRBV4-3
CDR3 length: 13
J gene: TRBJ1-2
D gene: .
CDR3 DNA: TGCGCCAGCAGCCAAGAGATTAATTATGGCTACACCTTC
CDR3 protein: CASSQEINYGYTF

clone size: .
V gene: TRBV7-9
CDR3 length: 18
J gene: TRBJ1-2
D gene: TRBD1
CDR3 DNA: TGTGCCAGCAGCTTAGCCTCCACACTCGGACAGGCCGCTGCTGGCTACACCTTC
CDR3 protein: CASSLASTLGQAAAGYTF

clone size: .
V gene: TRBV15
CDR3 length: 15
J gene: TRBJ2-7
D gene: .
CDR3 DNA: TGTGCCACCAGCAGTGGGGCCGCCGTCTCCTACGAGCAGTACTTC
CDR3 protein: CATSSGAAVSYEQYF

clone size: .
V gene: TRBV2
CDR3 length: 14
J gene: TRBJ2-3
D gene: TRBD2
CDR3 DNA: TGTGCCAGCAGCGCTCTAGCGGTCACAGATACGCAGTATTTT
CDR3 protein: CASSALAVTDTQYF

clone size: .
V gene: TRBV27
CDR3 length: 14
J gene: TRBJ1-2
D gene: .
CDR3 DNA: TGTGCCAGCAGTTTATCGTCGGGACTTCGAGGCTACACCTTC
CDR3 protein: CASSLSSGLRGYTF

clone size: .
V gene: TRBV28
CDR3 length: 13
J gene: TRBJ2-7
D gene: .
CDR3 DNA: TGTGCCAGCAGTTTGCGAAACTCCTACGAGCAGTACTTC
CDR3 protein: CASSLRNSYEQYF

clone size: .
V gene: TRBV5-1
CDR3 length: 14
J gene: TRBJ2-7
D gene: .
CDR3 DNA: TGCGCCAGCAGCTTGGTCGGGGACCCCTACGAGCAGTACTTC
CDR3 protein: CASSLVGDPYEQYF

clone size: .
V gene: TRBV28
CDR3 length: 11
J gene: TRBJ1-1
D gene: TRBD1
CDR3 DNA: TGTGCCAGCAGTAAAGACAGGGGCGCTTTCTTT
CDR3 protein: CASSKDRGAFF

clone size: .
V gene: TRBV27
CDR3 length: 15
J gene: TRBJ2-1
D gene: .
CDR3 DNA: TGTGCCAGCAGCCCCGCGGGACCTCCCTACAATGAGCAGTTCTTC
CDR3 protein: CASSPAGPPYNEQFF

clone size: .
V gene: TRBV7-8
CDR3 length: 12
J gene: TRBJ2-1
D gene: .
CDR3 DNA: TGTGCCAGCAGCTTAGCGATTAATGAGCAGTTCTTC
CDR3 protein: CASSLAINEQFF

clone size: .
V gene: TRBV13
CDR3 length: 11
J gene: TRBJ2-1
D gene: .
CDR3 DNA: TGTGCCAGCAGCTTAGAAAATGAGCAGTTCTTC
CDR3 protein: CASSLENEQFF

clone size: .
V gene: TRBV4-3
CDR3 length: 15
J gene: TRBJ1-2
D gene: TRBD1
CDR3 DNA: TGCGCCAGCAGCCATAACCCTGGGACAGGGGACGGCTACACCTTC
CDR3 protein: CASSHNPGTGDGYTF

clone size: .
V gene: TRBV28
CDR3 length: 11
J gene: TRBJ1-1
D gene: .
CDR3 DNA: TGTGCCAGCAGTCCCTCCACTGAAGCTTTCTTT
CDR3 protein: CASSPSTEAFF

clone size: .
V gene: TRBV28
CDR3 length: 15
J gene: TRBJ2-3
D gene: TRBD2
CDR3 DNA: TGTGCCAGCAGTATAAGACTAGCGGGTGGAGATACGCAGTATTTT
CDR3 protein: CASSIRLAGGDTQYF

clone size: .
V gene: TRBV9
CDR3 length: 14
J gene: TRBJ1-2
D gene: .
CDR3 DNA: TGTGCCAGCAGCGTCGGAGATACGCACTATGGCTACACCTTC
CDR3 protein: CASSVGDTHYGYTF

clone size: .
V gene: TRBV7-9
CDR3 length: 15
J gene: TRBJ2-7
D gene: TRBD2
CDR3 DNA: TGTGCCAGCAGCCGCTCACTAGCGAGGATCTACGAGCAGTACTTC
CDR3 protein: CASSRSLARIYEQYF

clone size: .
V gene: TRBV27
CDR3 length: 16
J gene: TRBJ2-7
D gene: .
CDR3 DNA: TGTGCCAGCAGCAACCTACTTATCGACGGTTCCTACGAGCAGTACTTC
CDR3 protein: CASSNLLIDGSYEQYF

clone size: .
V gene: TRBV28
CDR3 length: 15
J gene: TRBJ2-3
D gene: TRBD1
CDR3 DNA: TGTGCCAGCAGTTCAAGACAGGGCAGCACAGATACGCAGTATTTT
CDR3 protein: CASSSRQGSTDTQYF

clone size: .
V gene: TRBV5-8
CDR3 length: 13
J gene: TRBJ2-1
D gene: .
CDR3 DNA: TGTGCCAGCAGCGGGGGCACGGTGGCCCCGCCGTTCTTC
CDR3 protein: CASSGGTVAPPFF

clone size: .
V gene: TRBV6-5
CDR3 length: 13
J gene: TRBJ2-3
D gene: .
CDR3 DNA: TGTGCCAGCAGTGCATACAAAACAGATACGCAGTATTTT
CDR3 protein: CASSAYKTDTQYF

clone size: .
V gene: TRBV11-1
CDR3 length: 15
J gene: TRBJ1-5
D gene: .
CDR3 DNA: TGTGCCAGCAGCGCAGGGCCGGGCAGCAATCAGCCCCAGCATTTT
CDR3 protein: CASSAGPGSNQPQHF

clone size: .
V gene: TRBV5-5
CDR3 length: 16
J gene: TRBJ2-1
D gene: .
CDR3 DNA: TGTGCCAGCAGCTTGTGGGCGGAAAGCTCCTACAATGAGCAGTTCTTC
CDR3 protein: CASSLWAESSYNEQFF

clone size: .
V gene: TRBV4-1
CDR3 length: 16
J gene: TRBJ2-7
D gene: .
CDR3 DNA: TGCGCCAGCAGCCAGTATTACAAAAAGGTCTCCTACGAGCAGTACTTC
CDR3 protein: CASSQYYKKVSYEQYF

clone size: .
V gene: TRBV9
CDR3 length: 15
J gene: TRBJ2-7
D gene: .
CDR3 DNA: TGTGCCAGCAGCGGGGCGCGGGAAGGGACCTACGAGCAGTACTTC
CDR3 protein: CASSGAREGTYEQYF

clone size: .
V gene: TRBV27
CDR3 length: 16
J gene: TRBJ2-5
D gene: .
CDR3 DNA: TGTGCCAGCCGTCGGTTGATGGAGGGGGCGCGGGAGACCCAGTACTTC
CDR3 protein: CASRRLMEGARETQYF

clone size: .
V gene: TRBV9
CDR3 length: 16
J gene: TRBJ1-1
D gene: .
CDR3 DNA: TGTGCCAGCAGCGTAGAATCCCCATACGAAAACACTGAAGCTTTCTTT
CDR3 protein: CASSVESPYENTEAFF

clone size: .
V gene: TRBV11-2
CDR3 length: 15
J gene: TRBJ2-7
D gene: .
CDR3 DNA: TGTGCCAGCAGCTTAGATCGAGGCCAGTCCTACGAGCAGTACTTC
CDR3 protein: CASSLDRGQSYEQYF

clone size: .
V gene: TRBV7-9
CDR3 length: 12
J gene: TRBJ1-1
D gene: .
CDR3 DNA: TGTGCCAGCAGCCAGCAGGGTACTGAAGCTTTCTTT
CDR3 protein: CASSQQGTEAFF

clone size: once
V gene: TRBV11-2
CDR3 length: 15
J gene: TRBJ1-2
D gene: .
CDR3 DNA: TGTGCCAGCAGCCCCCCGGGGGGCGCTCACTATGGCTACACCTTC
CDR3 protein: CASSPPGGAHYGYTF

clone size: once
V gene: TRBV2
CDR3 length: 14
J gene: TRBJ1-1
D gene: .
CDR3 DNA: TGTGCCAGCAGTGAACGCGGCGGAAACACTGAAGCTTTCTTT
CDR3 protein: CASSERGGNTEAFF

clone size: .
V gene: TRBV30
CDR3 length: 14
J gene: TRBJ2-7
D gene: .
CDR3 DNA: TGTGCCTGGAGACCACCGGGACTCATATACGAGCAGTACTTC
CDR3 protein: CAWRPPGLIYEQYF

clone size: .
V gene: TRBV25-1
CDR3 length: 14
J gene: TRBJ2-3
D gene: .
CDR3 DNA: TGTGCCAGCAGTGACAGCGGATACACAGATACGCAGTATTTT
CDR3 protein: CASSDSGYTDTQYF

clone size: .
V gene: TRBV18
CDR3 length: 18
J gene: TRBJ2-7
D gene: .
CDR3 DNA: TGTGCCAGCTCACCGAACCAAATGGGATCCCTAAGCTCCTACGAGCAGTACTTC
CDR3 protein: CASSPNQMGSLSSYEQYF

clone size: .
V gene: TRBV7-8
CDR3 length: 14
J gene: TRBJ2-1
D gene: .
CDR3 DNA: TGTGCCAGCAGCCCATACCCGCCTTACAATGAGCAGTTCTTC
CDR3 protein: CASSPYPPYNEQFF

clone size: once
V gene: TRBV6-5
CDR3 length: 15
J gene: TRBJ2-5
D gene: .
CDR3 DNA: TGTGCCAGCAGTCATTCAACAGGGTTTGGGGAGACCCAGTACTTC
CDR3 protein: CASSHSTGFGETQYF

clone size: .
V gene: TRBV9
CDR3 length: 19
J gene: TRBJ2-1
D gene: TRBD2
CDR3 DNA: TGTGCCAGCAGCGTATTCCCACTTGCTTCTAGCGGCTCCTACAATGAGCAGTTCTTC
CDR3 protein: CASSVFPLASSGSYNEQFF

clone size: .
V gene: TRBV27
CDR3 length: 14
J gene: TRBJ1-5
D gene: TRBD1
CDR3 DNA: TGTGCCAGCAGTTCGACAGGGTCGAATCAGCCCCAGCATTTT
CDR3 protein: CASSSTGSNQPQHF

clone size: .
V gene: TRBV5-1
CDR3 length: 15
J gene: TRBJ1-1
D gene: .
CDR3 DNA: TGCGCCAGCAGCCCGGGCCCAGGGTTGAACACTGAAGCTTTCTTT
CDR3 protein: CASSPGPGLNTEAFF

clone size: .
V gene: TRBV27
CDR3 length: 15
J gene: TRBJ1-1
D gene: .
CDR3 DNA: TGTGCCAGCAGTTTATCGAAGAGTATGAACACTGAAGCTTTCTTT
CDR3 protein: CASSLSKSMNTEAFF

clone size: once
V gene: TRBV5-1
CDR3 length: 13
J gene: TRBJ1-2
D gene: .
CDR3 DNA: TGCGCCAGCAGCCTGGAAGAAGAGAGAGGCTACACCTTC
CDR3 protein: CASSLEEERGYTF

clone size: .
V gene: TRBV2
CDR3 length: 14
J gene: TRBJ2-7
D gene: .
CDR3 DNA: TGTGCCAGCAGGGCGGGGCGGATAACCTACGAGCAGTACTTC
CDR3 protein: CASRAGRITYEQYF

clone size: .
V gene: TRBV4-1
CDR3 length: 13
J gene: TRBJ2-5
D gene: .
CDR3 DNA: TGCGCCAGCAGCTCGGGACTTGGGAAGACCCAGTACTTC
CDR3 protein: CASSSGLGKTQYF

clone size: .
V gene: TRBV10-3
CDR3 length: 16
J gene: TRBJ1-4
D gene: TRBD1
CDR3 DNA: TGTGCCATCAGTACAGACAGGGGCCGTGCTAATGAAAAACTGTTTTTT
CDR3 protein: CAISTDRGRANEKLFF

clone size: .
V gene: TRBV27
CDR3 length: 17
J gene: TRBJ2-5
D gene: TRBD2
CDR3 DNA: TGTGCCAGCAGTTTTAGGGAGAGCGGGAGGCCAGGGGAGACCCAGTACTTC
CDR3 protein: CASSFRESGRPGETQYF

clone size: few
V gene: TRBV7-9
CDR3 length: 13
J gene: TRBJ2-5
D gene: .
CDR3 DNA: TGTGCCAGCAGCTTAACCGACCGGGAGACCCAGTACTTC
CDR3 protein: CASSLTDRETQYF

clone size: .
V gene: TRBV7-8
CDR3 length: 14
J gene: TRBJ2-3
D gene: .
CDR3 DNA: TGTGCCAGCAGCCCCCCGACTGGGGCAGATACGCAGTATTTT
CDR3 protein: CASSPPTGADTQYF